The rows below give T cell receptor beta chains drawn from one sample of a study of blood T cell repertoires in COVID-19. Produced via immunoSEQ multiplex PCR; TCRdb's table is partial and in-frame only. This sample yields fewer than 250,000 clones, of which 88% are seen a single time; less than 2% belongs to the top ten. The material sequenced was peripheral blood. The origin of the receptors is a man in his 70s with acute or convalescent COVID-19. Both conserved end residues are part of each CDR3. A D gene is named only where the DNA matches it firmly. Some rows mark clone size as missing; the rest say once, few, many or name a class of expanded clone.

>TRBJ2-7|TRBV24-1|.|.
CATSGGGYEQYF
>TRBJ1-2|TRBV5-5|TRBD1|.
CASSLSTGEYGYTF
>TRBJ1-2|TRBV4-1|TRBD1|.
CASSQGRGPGGYTF
>TRBJ1-2|TRBV28|.|.
CASSPAPQYYGYTF
>TRBJ2-7|TRBV5-1|.|.
CASSLEWPVEQYF
>TRBJ1-2|TRBV28|.|.
CASSSFRQGPGYTF
>TRBJ2-7|TRBV4-2|.|.
CASSQESPSYLGGSGPYEQYF
>TRBJ1-1|TRBV7-3|.|.
CASSLNGPTSSEAFF
>TRBJ2-1|TRBV5-4|TRBD2|.
CASSRGLAGITYNEQFF
>TRBJ1-5|TRBV28|.|.
CASIPAGLFNQPQHF
>TRBJ2-1|TRBV5-6|.|.
CASSWRGPSSYNEQFF
>TRBJ2-7|TRBV7-6|TRBD1|.
CASSRQGGTYEQYF
>TRBJ1-1|TRBV18|.|once
CASSLGRNTEAFF
>TRBJ2-7|TRBV2|.|.
CASSEEVTSSYEQYF
>TRBJ2-7|TRBV7-2|TRBD1|.
CASSSGTGTYEQYF
>TRBJ1-5|TRBV6-6|.|once
CASSADQGGTSAQHF
>TRBJ1-4|TRBV7-2|TRBD1|.
CASSSTTGDEKLFF
>TRBJ1-1|TRBV2|TRBD1|.
CASRATGAFTEAFF
>TRBJ2-1|TRBV7-2|TRBD2|once
CASSPSGGSYNEQFF
>TRBJ1-5|TRBV5-5|.|once
CASSLIGQGSTNQPQHF
>TRBJ1-1|TRBV10-3|TRBD1|.
CAISERGQGSNTEAFF
>TRBJ1-1|TRBV7-9|TRBD1|.
CASSLATGTGGTEAFF
>TRBJ1-1|TRBV3-1/TRBV3-2|.|.
CASSQFAGGTEAFF
>TRBJ1-2|TRBV12-3/TRBV12-4|.|few
CASSFSRVDGYTF
>TRBJ1-6|TRBV9|TRBD1|.
CASSVAPTGNSPLHF
>TRBJ2-6|TRBV12-3/TRBV12-4|.|.
CASRRAGANVLTF
>TRBJ2-5|TRBV7-3|TRBD1|.
CASSLEPATGGEETQYF
>TRBJ2-5|TRBV27|.|.
CASSFSGDLETQYF
>TRBJ2-2|TRBV5-1|.|.
CASSLGGKNTGELFF
>TRBJ2-3|TRBV5-8|.|.
CASSLGRDTRTDTQYF
>TRBJ1-6|TRBV5-6|.|.
CASSSYGQGNSPLHF
>TRBJ1-2|TRBV3-1/TRBV3-2|.|many
CASSQRGSYGYTF
>TRBJ1-1|TRBV2|.|.
CASKVLVAGGTEAFF
>TRBJ2-3|TRBV28|TRBD2|.
CASRKTSGRMDTQYF
>TRBJ2-1|TRBV30|TRBD1|.
CAWRKPWRTGDEQFF
>TRBJ2-1|TRBV6-2/TRBV6-3|TRBD2|.
CASSYYQSAAGVSLFF
>TRBJ2-5|TRBV6-1|TRBD2|.
CASSEFRLAGETQYF
>TRBJ1-2|TRBV3-1/TRBV3-2|TRBD1|many
CASSLGLQGNGYTF
>TRBJ2-5|TRBV4-2|TRBD2|.
CASSQGERDLQETQYF
>TRBJ1-1|TRBV19|.|.
CASTIRRGEAFF
>TRBJ2-1|TRBV30|TRBD2|.
CAWSVRGGNEQFF
>TRBJ2-1|TRBV29-1|TRBD1|once
CSVGTGLGNEQFF
>TRBJ2-6|TRBV12-2|.|.
CASRFCTGGQGIAGANVLTF
>TRBJ2-3|TRBV28|TRBD2|.
CASSPAGVLGPSTDTQYF
>TRBJ2-2|TRBV2|.|few
CASRTLGGIAYGELFF